This T cell receptor beta chain appears in the sequencing data of a study of T cells after yellow fever vaccination. About the study: For low cell numbers, libraries were made with SMART-Seq v4 Ultra Low Input. The study's findings and limits: Although most clonotypes did not, a small share appeared in both CD4 and CD8 compartments. Within FACS-sorted repertoires, abundant clonotypes contaminating from the bulk population could be present.

This clonotype was detected only once. From the 5' RACE reads, TCRdb called clonotypes with MiXCR, one entry per CDR3 protein. This sample has roughly 96,000 distinct CDR3 sequences, with 8% to 10% found just once. The CDR3 runs 15 residues. Germline-derived CDR1 and CDR2 are MNHEY and SVGAGI. Trimming removed 0 bases from V and 7 bases from J, with 12 bases in between. Sequences were derived from CD8+ T cells not binding an NS4B(214-222) dextramer, sorted from PBMCs, sampled around 15 days after the first yellow fever vaccination. The origin of this receptor is a man aged 18 to 30 who received the YFV17D yellow fever vaccine. The V gene is TRBV6-5, the J gene TRBJ2-2; D gene uncertain. The CDR3 spells CASSYSRRLIGELFF. CDR3 in DNA: TGTGCCAGCAGTTACTCGAGAAGACTCATCGGGGAGCTGTTTTTT.